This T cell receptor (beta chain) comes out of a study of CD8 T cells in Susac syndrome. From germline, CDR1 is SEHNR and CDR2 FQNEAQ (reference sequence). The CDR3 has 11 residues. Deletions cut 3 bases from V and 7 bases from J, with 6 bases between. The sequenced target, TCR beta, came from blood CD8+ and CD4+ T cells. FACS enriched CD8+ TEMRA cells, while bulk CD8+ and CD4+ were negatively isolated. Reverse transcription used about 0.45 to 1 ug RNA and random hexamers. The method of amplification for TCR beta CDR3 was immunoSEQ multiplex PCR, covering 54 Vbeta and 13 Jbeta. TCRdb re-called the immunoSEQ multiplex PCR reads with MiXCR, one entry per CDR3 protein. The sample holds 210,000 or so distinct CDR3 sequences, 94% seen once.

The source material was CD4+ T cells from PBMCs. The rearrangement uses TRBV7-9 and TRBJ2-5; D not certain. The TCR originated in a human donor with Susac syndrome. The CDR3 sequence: CASSFQSTQYF. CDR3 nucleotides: TGTGCCAGCAGCTTCCAGTCGACCCAGTACTTC.